This TCR beta chain is drawn from a study of T cell responses to AZD1222 COVID-19 vaccine. Findings of the study overall: Spike-specific TCR breadth and depth were elevated following two AZD1222 doses. Only a handful of AZD1222 recipients tested seropositive at baseline.

As concerns this clone: What it recognizes is unknown.

The table came from immunoSEQ multiplex PCR; TCRdb's copy has only in-frame clones and leaves some out. In the table there are about 170,000 clones, about 92% of which are singletons. The CDR3 consists of 14 residues. Trimming removed 0 bases from V and 4 bases from J, with 7 bases in between. In germline, CDR1 is MNHNS, CDR2 SASEGT. The gene calls are TRBV6-1 and TRBJ1-5; D is uncertain. The origin of this receptor is an adult in good health. Specimen: peripheral blood, collected on day 0 of AZD1222 vaccination. This CDR3 is CASSEAVGNQPQHF. The CDR3 DNA reads TGTGCCAGCAGTGAAGCCGTAGGTAATCAGCCCCAGCATTTT.